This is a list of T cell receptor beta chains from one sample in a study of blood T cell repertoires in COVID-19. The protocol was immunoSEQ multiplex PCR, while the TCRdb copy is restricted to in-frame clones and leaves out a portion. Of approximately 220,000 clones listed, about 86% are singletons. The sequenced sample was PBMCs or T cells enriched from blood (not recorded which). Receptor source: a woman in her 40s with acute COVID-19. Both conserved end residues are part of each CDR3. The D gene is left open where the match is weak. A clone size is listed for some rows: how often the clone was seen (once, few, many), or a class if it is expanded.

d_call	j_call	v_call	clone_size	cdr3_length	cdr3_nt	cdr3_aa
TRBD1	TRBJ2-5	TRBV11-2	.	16	TGTGCCAGCAGCACAATTAGAGGACAGGGGCGAGAGACCCAGTACTTC	CASSTIRGQGRETQYF
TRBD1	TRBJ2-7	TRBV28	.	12	TGTGCCAGCAGTATCTCCACGGGACAGCTGTACTTC	CASSISTGQLYF
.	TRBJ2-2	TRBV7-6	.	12	TGTGCCAGCAGCTTTAGAGGCGGGGAGCTGTTTTTT	CASSFRGGELFF
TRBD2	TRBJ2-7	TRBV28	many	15	TGTGCCAGCAGTTTAAGACGGACTAGCGAGGGCGAGCAGTACTTC	CASSLRRTSEGEQYF
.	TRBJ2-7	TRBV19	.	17	TGTGCCAGTAGTCTTTCGGGTCTCGCGGGCTCTGCCTACGAGCAGTACTTC	CASSLSGLAGSAYEQYF
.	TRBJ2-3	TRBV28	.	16	TGTGCCAGCAGTTTATCCCTGGGGCGGGGGCCAGATACGCAGTATTTT	CASSLSLGRGPDTQYF
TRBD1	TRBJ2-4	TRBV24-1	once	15	TGTGCCACCAGTGATTTCCGGGACAGACAAAACATTCAGTACTTC	CATSDFRDRQNIQYF
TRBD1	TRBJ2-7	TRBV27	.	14	TGTGCCAGCAGTCCTTACAGGGGTTCCTACGAGCAGTACTTC	CASSPYRGSYEQYF
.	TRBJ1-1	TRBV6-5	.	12	TGTGCCAGCCGCAGGGGAGCAACTGAAGCTTTCTTT	CASRRGATEAFF
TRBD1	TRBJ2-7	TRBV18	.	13	TGTGCCAGCTCACCCGGACAGGAATACGAGCAGTACTTC	CASSPGQEYEQYF
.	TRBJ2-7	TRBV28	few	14	TGTGCCAGCAGTCTACGGGGTAACATCTACGAGCAGTACTTC	CASSLRGNIYEQYF
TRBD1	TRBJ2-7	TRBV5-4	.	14	TGTGCCAGCAGCCCCCGACAGGGGAACTACGAGCAGTACTTC	CASSPRQGNYEQYF
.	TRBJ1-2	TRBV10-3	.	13	TGTGCCATCAGCAGGGGTCCTAACTATGGCTACACCTTC	CAISRGPNYGYTF
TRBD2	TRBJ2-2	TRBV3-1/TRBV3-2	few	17	TGTGCCAGCAGCCAAGATTGGCTAGCGGGAGGGGTCGGGGAGCTGTTTTTT	CASSQDWLAGGVGELFF
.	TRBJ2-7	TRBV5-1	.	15	TGCGCCAGCAGCTTGGGAGTCGGGTGGTCCTACGAGCAGTACTTC	CASSLGVGWSYEQYF
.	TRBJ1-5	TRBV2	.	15	TGTGCCAGCAGTGAAGCACAGGGATACCCCCAGCCCCAGCATTTT	CASSEAQGYPQPQHF
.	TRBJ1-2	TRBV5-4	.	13	TGTGCCAGCAGCTTTTTCTTTCGGGATGGCTACACCTTC	CASSFFFRDGYTF
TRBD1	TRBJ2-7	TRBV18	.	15	TGTGCCAGCTCAGAAGGACAGGGCTTCTCCTACGAGCAGTACTTC	CASSEGQGFSYEQYF
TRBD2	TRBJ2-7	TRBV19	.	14	TGTGCAGTCGGGACTAGCGGGAGGAAAAACGAGCAGTACTTC	CAVGTSGRKNEQYF
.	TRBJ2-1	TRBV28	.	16	TGTGCCAGCAGTAGCTCGGGGACACCGCTTGGGAATGAGCAGTTCTTC	CASSSSGTPLGNEQFF
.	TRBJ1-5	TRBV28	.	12	TGTGCCAGCAGTCTAATCAATCAGCCCCAGCATTTT	CASSLINQPQHF
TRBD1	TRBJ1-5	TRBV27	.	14	TGTGCCAGCAGTTTAATGGCACAGGGGCAGCCCCAGCATTTT	CASSLMAQGQPQHF
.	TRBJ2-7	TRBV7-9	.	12	TGTGCCAGCAGCTCTTTCGATGAGGAGCAGTACTTC	CASSSFDEEQYF
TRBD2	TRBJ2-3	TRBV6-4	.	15	TGTGCCAGCAGCTTTAGCGGGAGGAGCACAGATACGCAGTATTTT	CASSFSGRSTDTQYF
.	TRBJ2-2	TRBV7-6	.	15	TGTGCCAGCAGCCCCGGACTCTTAAACACCGGGGAGCTGTTTTTT	CASSPGLLNTGELFF
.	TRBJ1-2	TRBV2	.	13	TGTGCCAGCATCCGACAGGCCCCGCGCGGCTACACCTTC	CASIRQAPRGYTF
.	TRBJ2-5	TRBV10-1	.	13	TGCGCCAGCAGTGGAGCGGACCAAGAGACCCAGTACTTC	CASSGADQETQYF
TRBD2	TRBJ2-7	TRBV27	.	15	TGTGCCAGCAGTTTATCAGGCGGGAGCTCCTACGAGCAGTACTTC	CASSLSGGSSYEQYF
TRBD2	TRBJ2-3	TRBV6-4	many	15	TGTGCCAGCAGCCTCACTAGCGGGAGTTTAGATACGCAGTATTTT	CASSLTSGSLDTQYF
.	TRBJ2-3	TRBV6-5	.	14	TGTGCCAGCAGTTATATGGGGCCCACAGATACGCAGTATTTT	CASSYMGPTDTQYF
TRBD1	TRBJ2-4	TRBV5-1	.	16	TGCGCCAGCAGCACCACCCCCGGGACAGCTAGAAACATTCAGTACTTC	CASSTTPGTARNIQYF
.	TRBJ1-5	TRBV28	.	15	TGTGCCAGCAGTCCCTCCGCCGCCGGGAATCAGCCCCAGCATTTT	CASSPSAAGNQPQHF
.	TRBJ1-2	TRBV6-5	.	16	TGTGCCAGCAGTTACTCTTGGAGGGGCAGGGACTATGGCTACACCTTC	CASSYSWRGRDYGYTF
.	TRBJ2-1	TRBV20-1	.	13	TGCAGTGCTAGTAAGGGGGTATGGAATGAGCAGTTCTTC	CSASKGVWNEQFF
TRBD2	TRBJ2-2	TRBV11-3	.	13	TGTGCCAGCAGCTTCGGGGGGACCGGGGAGCTGTTTTTT	CASSFGGTGELFF
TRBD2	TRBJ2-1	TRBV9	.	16	TGTGCCAGCAGCCCCCGGGAGGGAATAGGGGTTAGGAAGCAGTTCTTC	CASSPREGIGVRKQFF
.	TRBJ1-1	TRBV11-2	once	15	TGTGCCAGCAGCTTTGAAGGGGGAGGGGTTACTGAAGCTTTCTTT	CASSFEGGGVTEAFF
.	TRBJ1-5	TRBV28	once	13	TGTGCCAGCTACACCCTCCCAGGGCAGCCCCAGCATTTT	CASYTLPGQPQHF
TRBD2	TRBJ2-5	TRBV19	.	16	TGTGCCAGTAGTCCGGGACTAGCGGTACTCCAAGAGACCCAGTACTTC	CASSPGLAVLQETQYF
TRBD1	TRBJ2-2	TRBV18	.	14	TGTGCCAGCTCACAACAGGGGTACACCGGGGAGCTGTTTTTT	CASSQQGYTGELFF
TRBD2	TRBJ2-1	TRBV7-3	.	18	TGTGCCAGCATCAAAGGAGTGAGGGGGACTAGCGGGACCGATGAGCAGTTCTTC	CASIKGVRGTSGTDEQFF